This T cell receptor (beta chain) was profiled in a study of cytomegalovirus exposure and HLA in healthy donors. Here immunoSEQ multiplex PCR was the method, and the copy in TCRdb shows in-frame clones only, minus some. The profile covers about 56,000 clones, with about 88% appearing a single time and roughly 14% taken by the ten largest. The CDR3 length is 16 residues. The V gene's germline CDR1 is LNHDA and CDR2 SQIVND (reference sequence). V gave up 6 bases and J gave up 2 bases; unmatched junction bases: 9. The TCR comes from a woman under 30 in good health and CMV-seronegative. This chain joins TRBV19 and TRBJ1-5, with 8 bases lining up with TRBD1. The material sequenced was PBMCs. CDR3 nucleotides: TGTGCCAGTAGGAGACAGGGGACCTATCGCAATCAGCCCCAGCATTTT. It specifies CASRRQGTYRNQPQHF.